This TCR beta chain comes out of a study of PD-1 blockade in classical Hodgkin lymphoma. This table comes from immunoSEQ multiplex PCR, and its TCRdb copy is limited to in-frame clones, with some not included. This table has tens of thousands of clones, less than 95% appearing once. The germline gives CDR1 LNHNV, CDR2 YYDKDF (reference sequence). The V gene lost 3 bases and the J gene lost 6 bases, with 13 bases spanning the gap. There are 14 residues in the CDR3. Stated time point: cycle 4 day 1 (C4D1), after around six weeks of nivolumab. All patients relapsed after autologous stem cell transplantation, and brentuximab vedotin exposure varied.

The gene calls are TRBV15 and TRBJ2-3; the D is unclear. The origin of this receptor is a human donor with classical Hodgkin lymphoma. The sample in question was peripheral blood mononuclear cells (PBMCs), obtained before the fourth cycle of nivolumab. The CDR3 DNA is TGTGCCACCAGCAGTGCCGGTAAAGGGGATACGCAGTATTTT. The encoded protein is CATSSAGKGDTQYF.